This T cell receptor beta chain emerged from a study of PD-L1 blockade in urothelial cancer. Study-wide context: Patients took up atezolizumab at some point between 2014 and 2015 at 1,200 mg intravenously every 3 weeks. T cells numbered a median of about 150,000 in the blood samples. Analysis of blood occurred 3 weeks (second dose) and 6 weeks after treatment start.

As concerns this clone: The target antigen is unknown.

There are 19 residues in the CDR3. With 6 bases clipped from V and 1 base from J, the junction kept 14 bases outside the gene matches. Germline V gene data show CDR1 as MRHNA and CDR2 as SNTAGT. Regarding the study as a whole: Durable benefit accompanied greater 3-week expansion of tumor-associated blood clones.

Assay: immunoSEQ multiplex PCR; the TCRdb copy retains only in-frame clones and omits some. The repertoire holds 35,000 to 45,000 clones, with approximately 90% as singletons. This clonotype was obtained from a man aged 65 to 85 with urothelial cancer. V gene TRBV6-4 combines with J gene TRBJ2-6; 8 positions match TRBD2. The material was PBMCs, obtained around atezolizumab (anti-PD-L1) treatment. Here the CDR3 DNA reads TGTGCCAGCAGGCTTACACGGGAGGGCAGACCTTCTGGGGCCAACGTCCTGACTTTC. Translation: CASRLTREGRPSGANVLTF.